In its sample, the clone carrying this T cell receptor (beta chain) was seen a few times. The antigen remains undetermined. These data belong to a study of response to subunit inactivated influenza vaccine. Germline V gives CDR1 SGHAT, CDR2 FQNNGV. V was pared by 3 bases and J by 9 bases, with 9 bases between. There are 12 residues in the CDR3. Study conclusions and caveats: After each seasonal influenza vaccination, few new T cells are recruited, the authors suggested.

TCRdb redid the calling of the RT-PCR reads with MiXCR, one entry per CDR3 protein. The table includes hundreds of thousands of distinct CDR3 sequences, approximately 10% detected once. The rearrangement uses TRBV11-2 and TRBJ1-3, with D unclear. Source: PBMCs from blood, taken on the day of vaccination. The TCR was taken from a man aged 50 or older who received an inactivated influenza vaccine. For the CDR3, the DNA is TGTGCCAGCAGCTTGCCTGCGGGCACCATATATTTT. As protein: CASSLPAGTIYF.